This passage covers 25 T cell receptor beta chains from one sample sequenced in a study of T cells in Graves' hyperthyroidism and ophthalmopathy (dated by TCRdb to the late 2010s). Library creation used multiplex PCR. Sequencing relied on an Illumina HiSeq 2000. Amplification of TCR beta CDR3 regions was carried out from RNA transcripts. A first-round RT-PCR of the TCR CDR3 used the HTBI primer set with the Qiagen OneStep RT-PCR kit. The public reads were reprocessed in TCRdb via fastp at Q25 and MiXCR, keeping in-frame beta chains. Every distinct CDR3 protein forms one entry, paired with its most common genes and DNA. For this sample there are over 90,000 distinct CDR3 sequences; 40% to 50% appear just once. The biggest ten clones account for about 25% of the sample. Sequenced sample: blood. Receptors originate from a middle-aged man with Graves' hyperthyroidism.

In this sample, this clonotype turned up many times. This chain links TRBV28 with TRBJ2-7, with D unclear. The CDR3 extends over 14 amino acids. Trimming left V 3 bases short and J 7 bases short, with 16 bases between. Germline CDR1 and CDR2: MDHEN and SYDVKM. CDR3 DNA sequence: TGTGCCAGCAGTTTCGGTCCCAGCCTGGGGGAGCAGTACTTC. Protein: CASSFGPSLGEQYF.

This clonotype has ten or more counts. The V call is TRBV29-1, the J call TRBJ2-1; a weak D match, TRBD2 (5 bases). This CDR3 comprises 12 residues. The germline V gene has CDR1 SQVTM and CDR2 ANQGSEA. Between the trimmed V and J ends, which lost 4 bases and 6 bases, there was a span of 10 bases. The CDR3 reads CSVVLGGNEQFF. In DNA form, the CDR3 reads TGCAGCGTTGTTCTTGGAGGCAATGAGCAGTTCTTC.

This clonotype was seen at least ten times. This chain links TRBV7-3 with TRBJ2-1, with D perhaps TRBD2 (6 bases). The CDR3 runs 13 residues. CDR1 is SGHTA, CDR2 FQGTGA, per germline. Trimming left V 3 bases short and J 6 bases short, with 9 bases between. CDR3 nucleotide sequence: TGTGCCAGCAGCTTTAACGGGGGCAATGAGCAGTTCTTC. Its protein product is CASSFNGGNEQFF.

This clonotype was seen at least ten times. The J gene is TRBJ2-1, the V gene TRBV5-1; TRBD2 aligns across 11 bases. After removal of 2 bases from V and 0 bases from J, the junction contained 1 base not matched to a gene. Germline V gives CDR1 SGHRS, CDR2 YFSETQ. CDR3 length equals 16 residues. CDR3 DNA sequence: TGCGCCAGCAGCTTTACTAGCGGGAGCTCCTACAATGAGCAGTTCTTC. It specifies CASSFTSGSSYNEQFF.

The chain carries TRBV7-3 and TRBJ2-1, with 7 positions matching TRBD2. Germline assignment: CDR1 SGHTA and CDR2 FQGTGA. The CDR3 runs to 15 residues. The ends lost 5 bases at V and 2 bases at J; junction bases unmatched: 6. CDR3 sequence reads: CASSPPAGAYNEQFF. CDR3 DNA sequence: TGTGCCAGCAGCCCCCCCGCGGGGGCCTACAATGAGCAGTTCTTC.

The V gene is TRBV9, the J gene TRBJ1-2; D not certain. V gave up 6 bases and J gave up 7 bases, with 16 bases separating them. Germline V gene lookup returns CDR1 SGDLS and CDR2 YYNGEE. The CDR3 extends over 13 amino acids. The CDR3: CASTSLGRAGYTF. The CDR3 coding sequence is TGTGCCAGCACCTCCCTGGGAAGGGCTGGCTACACCTTC.

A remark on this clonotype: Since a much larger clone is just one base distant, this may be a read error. The CDR3 sequence is CSARPGGHANIQYF. The CDR3 nucleotides read TGCAGTGCTAGACCCGGGGGGCACGCAAACATTCAGTACTTC. The genes are TRBV20-1 and TRBJ2-4; tentative D call: TRBD2 (7 bases). Trimming removed 2 bases at V and 6 bases at J, with 14 bases between. This CDR3 has 14 amino acids. Germline loops: CDR1 DFQATT, CDR2 SNEGSKA (reference sequence).

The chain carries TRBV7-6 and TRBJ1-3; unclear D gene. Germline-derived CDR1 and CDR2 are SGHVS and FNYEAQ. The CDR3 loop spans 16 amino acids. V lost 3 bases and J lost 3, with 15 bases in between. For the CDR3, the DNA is TGTGCCAGCAGCTTGGGTAATACCTGGGATGGAAACACCATATATTTT. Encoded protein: CASSLGNTWDGNTIYF.

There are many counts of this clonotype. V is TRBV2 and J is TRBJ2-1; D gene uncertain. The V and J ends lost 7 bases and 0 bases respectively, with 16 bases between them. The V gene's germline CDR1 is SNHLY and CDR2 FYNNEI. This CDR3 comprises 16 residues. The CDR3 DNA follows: TGTGCCAGCACCCCTCTGATCACGAGCTCCTACAATGAGCAGTTCTTC. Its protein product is CASTPLITSSYNEQFF.

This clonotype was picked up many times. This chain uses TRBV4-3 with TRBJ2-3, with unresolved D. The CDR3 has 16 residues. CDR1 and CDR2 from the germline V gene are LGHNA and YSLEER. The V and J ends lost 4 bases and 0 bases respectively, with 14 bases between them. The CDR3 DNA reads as TGCGCCAGCAGCCCCCGGCCTAAGCGTAGCACAGATACGCAGTATTTT. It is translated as CASSPRPKRSTDTQYF.

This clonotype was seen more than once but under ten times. Written as DNA, the CDR3 is TGTGCCAGCAGTAGCGGGTGGAACTCCTACGAGCAGTACTTC. Protein: CASSSGWNSYEQYF. The chain combines TRBV28 with TRBJ2-7; a possible D gene is TRBD2 (6 bases). V gave up 5 bases and J gave up 0 bases, with 11 bases separating them. The CDR3 has 14 amino acids. Germline loops: CDR1 MDHEN, CDR2 SYDVKM.

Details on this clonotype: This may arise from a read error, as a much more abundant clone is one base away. CDR3 nucleotides: TGTGCCGGCAGTGAAGCTTGGGGTCGCACAGATACGCAGTATTTT. It encodes CAGSEAWGRTDTQYF. The J gene is TRBJ2-3, the V gene TRBV6-1, with unresolved D. The CDR3 totals 15 residues. The V gene's germline CDR1 is MNHNS and CDR2 SASEGT.

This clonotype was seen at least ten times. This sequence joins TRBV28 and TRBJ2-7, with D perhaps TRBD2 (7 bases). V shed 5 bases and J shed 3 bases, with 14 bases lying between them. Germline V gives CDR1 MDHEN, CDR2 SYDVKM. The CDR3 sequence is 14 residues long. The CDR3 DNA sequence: TGTGCCAGCAGTATGGGCGGGGGCCGCTACGAGCAGTACTTC. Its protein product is CASSMGGGRYEQYF.

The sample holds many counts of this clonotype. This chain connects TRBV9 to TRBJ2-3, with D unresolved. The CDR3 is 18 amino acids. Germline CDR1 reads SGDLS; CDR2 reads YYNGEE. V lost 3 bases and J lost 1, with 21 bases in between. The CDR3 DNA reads TGTGCCAGCAGCGGCCTCGAGCGTAGACCGTCGGGCACAGATACGCAGTATTTT. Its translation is CASSGLERRPSGTDTQYF.

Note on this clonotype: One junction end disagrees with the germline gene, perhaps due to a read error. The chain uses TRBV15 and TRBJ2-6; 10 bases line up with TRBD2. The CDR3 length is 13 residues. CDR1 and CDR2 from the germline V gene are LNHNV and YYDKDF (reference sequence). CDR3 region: CATRQRGGNVLTF. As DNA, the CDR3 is TGTGCCACCAGGCAGCGGGGGGGCAACGTCCTGACTTTC.

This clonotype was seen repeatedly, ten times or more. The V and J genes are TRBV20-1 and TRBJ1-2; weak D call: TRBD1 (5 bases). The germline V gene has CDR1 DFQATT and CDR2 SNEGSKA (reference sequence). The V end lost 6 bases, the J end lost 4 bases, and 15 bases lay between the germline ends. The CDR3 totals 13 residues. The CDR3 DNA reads TGCAGTGCGCCGAAGGATGGGGGCTATGGCTACACCTTC. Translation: CSAPKDGGYGYTF.

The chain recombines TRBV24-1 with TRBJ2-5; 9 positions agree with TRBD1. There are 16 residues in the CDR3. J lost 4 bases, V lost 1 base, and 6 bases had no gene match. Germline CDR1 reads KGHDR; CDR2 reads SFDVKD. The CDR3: CATSDFGTGMRETQYF. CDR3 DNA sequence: TGTGCCACCAGTGATTTCGGGACAGGGATGCGAGAGACCCAGTACTTC.

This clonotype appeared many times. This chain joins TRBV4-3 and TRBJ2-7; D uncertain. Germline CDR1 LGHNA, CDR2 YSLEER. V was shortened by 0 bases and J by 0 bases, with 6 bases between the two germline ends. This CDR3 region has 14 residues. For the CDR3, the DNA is TGCGCCAGCAGCCAAGAGCCCTCCTCCTACGAGCAGTACTTC. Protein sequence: CASSQEPSSYEQYF.

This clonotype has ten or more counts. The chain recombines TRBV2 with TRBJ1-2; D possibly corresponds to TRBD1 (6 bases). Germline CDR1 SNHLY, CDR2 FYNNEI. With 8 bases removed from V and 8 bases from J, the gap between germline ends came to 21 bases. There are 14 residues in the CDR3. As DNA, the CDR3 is TGTGCCAGCGGGATGACAGGCACGACCACCGGCTACACCTTC. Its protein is CASGMTGTTTGYTF.

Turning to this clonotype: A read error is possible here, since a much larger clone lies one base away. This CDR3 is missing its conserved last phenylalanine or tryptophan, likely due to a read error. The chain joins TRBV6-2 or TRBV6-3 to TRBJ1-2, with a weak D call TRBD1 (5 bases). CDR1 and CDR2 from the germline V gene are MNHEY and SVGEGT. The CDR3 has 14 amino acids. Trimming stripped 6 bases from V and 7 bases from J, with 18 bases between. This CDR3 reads CASRSGGDPSGYTI. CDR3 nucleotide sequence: TGTGCCAGCAGGTCCGGGGGAGATCCGTCTGGCTACACCATC.

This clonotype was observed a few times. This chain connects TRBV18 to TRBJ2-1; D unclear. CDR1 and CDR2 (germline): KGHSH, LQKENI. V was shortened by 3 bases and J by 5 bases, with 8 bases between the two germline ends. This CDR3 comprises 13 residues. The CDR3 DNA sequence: TGTGCCAGCTCACCCAGGCAGGACAATGAGCAGTTCTTC. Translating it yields CASSPRQDNEQFF. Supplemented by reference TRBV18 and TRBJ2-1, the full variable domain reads NAGVMQNPRHLVRRRGQEARLRCSPMKGHSHVYWYRQLPEEGLKFMVYLQKENIIDESGMPKERFSAEFPKEGPSILRIQQVVRGDSAAYFCASSPRQDNEQFFGPGTRLTVL.

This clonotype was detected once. CDR3 loop: CASSDALGWRESTDTQYF. The CDR3 DNA reads as TGTGCCAGCAGTGACGCTCTTGGGTGGCGGGAGAGCACAGATACGCAGTATTTT. The chain is built from TRBV2 and TRBJ2-3, with TRBD2 matching 7 bases. This CDR3 comprises 18 residues. With V trimmed by 3 bases and J by 0 bases, 12 bases remained unmatched. In germline, CDR1 is SNHLY, CDR2 FYNNEI.

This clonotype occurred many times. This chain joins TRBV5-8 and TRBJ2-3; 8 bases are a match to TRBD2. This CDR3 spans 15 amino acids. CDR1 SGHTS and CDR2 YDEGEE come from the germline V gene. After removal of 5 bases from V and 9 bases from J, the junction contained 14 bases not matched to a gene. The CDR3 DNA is TGTGCCAGCAGTGTTCGGGAGGGGATGATAATGACGCAGTATTTT. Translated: CASSVREGMIMTQYF.

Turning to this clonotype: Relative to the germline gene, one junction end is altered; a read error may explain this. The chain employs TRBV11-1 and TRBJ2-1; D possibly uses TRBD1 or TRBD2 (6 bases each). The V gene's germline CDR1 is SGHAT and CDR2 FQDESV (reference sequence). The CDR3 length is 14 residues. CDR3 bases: TGCGCCCGCAGCTTAGGAGGGGGAGTCAATGAGCAGTTCTTC. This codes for CARSLGGGVNEQFF.

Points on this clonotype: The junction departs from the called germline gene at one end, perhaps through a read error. In nucleotides, the CDR3 is TGTGCCAGCAGGACGCTTAGTATGGAAGCTCTCTTT. Amino acid sequence: CASRTLSMEALF. J is TRBJ1-1 and V is TRBV28; D unclear. CDR1 MDHEN and CDR2 SYDVKM come from the germline V gene. The CDR3 totals 12 residues.